Below are 17 T cell receptor beta chains sequenced from a single sample in a study of cytomegalovirus exposure and HLA in healthy donors. A multiplex PCR was run with 60 Vbeta primers and 13 Jbeta primers. Libraries were prepared by immunoSEQ multiplex PCR; TCRdb keeps only in-frame clonotypes and omits some of them. The table counts around 78,000 clones; 3.5% to 4% lies in the top ten. Sequencing used PBMCs. Receptor source: a man aged 18 to 30 in good health and CMV-seropositive.

The chain recombines TRBV5-6 with TRBJ2-7, with 7 nucleotides matching TRBD1. The length of the CDR3 is 13 residues. Trimming at V came to 4 bases and at J to 3 bases, leaving 4 bases not matched to a gene. Germline CDR1 is SGHDT and CDR2 is YYEEEE. The CDR3 loop reads CASSRTGLYEQYF. The DNA for the CDR3 is TGTGCCAGCAGCCGGACAGGACTCTACGAGCAGTACTTC.

The CDR3 protein is CASSLASGLSGNTIYF. The CDR3 bases are TGTGCCAGCAGCTTAGCGTCTGGACTCTCTGGAAACACCATATATTTT. V is TRBV7-9 and J is TRBJ1-3; D gene ambiguous. The germline gives CDR1 SEHNR, CDR2 FQNEAQ (reference sequence). The V gene lost 0 bases and the J gene lost 0 bases, with 9 bases spanning the gap. This CDR3 has 16 residues.

The V and J genes are TRBV5-1 and TRBJ1-6; D is perhaps TRBD1 (5 bases). There are 14 residues in the CDR3. V was shortened by 4 bases and J by 7 bases, with 12 bases between the two germline ends. Germline CDR1 is SGHRS and CDR2 is YFSETQ. For the CDR3, the DNA is TGCGCCAGCAGCGCCCGGACACAGAATTCACCCCTCCACTTT. Encoded protein: CASSARTQNSPLHF.

The genes are TRBV9 and TRBJ2-1; 10 bases map to TRBD2. The CDR3 extends over 16 amino acids. V lost 1 base to trimming and J lost 0 bases; unmatched junction nucleotides: 1. Looked up from germline, CDR1 is SGDLS and CDR2 is YYNGEE. Here the CDR3 reads CASSVIAGGSYNEQFF. CDR3 DNA sequence: TGTGCCAGCAGCGTAATAGCGGGGGGCTCCTACAATGAGCAGTTCTTC.

This chain links TRBV30 with TRBJ2-5; 9 bases are shared with TRBD1. CDR1 is GTSNPN, CDR2 SVGIG, per germline (reference sequence). The CDR3 is 14 residues long. Trimming cost V 3 bases and J 11 bases; bases outside gene matches: 13. This CDR3 is CAWSLDRGGREQYF. In DNA form, the CDR3 reads TGTGCCTGGAGCCTGGACAGGGGAGGGAGGGAGCAGTACTTC.

The J gene is TRBJ1-1, the V gene TRBV28, with 8 bases fitting TRBD1. This CDR3 is built from 15 residues. Germline V gives CDR1 MDHEN, CDR2 SYDVKM. The trim removed 5 bases at V and 6 bases at J, leaving 11 bases unmatched. The CDR3 bases are TGTGCCAGCAGTCCCCGGACAGGGAGAAGGCCTGAAGCTTTCTTT. Translation gives CASSPRTGRRPEAFF.

The rearrangement uses TRBV2 and TRBJ2-7; TRBD1 is a possible D gene (6 bases). The CDR3 totals 14 residues. CDR1 SNHLY and CDR2 FYNNEI come from the germline V gene. Trimming took 4 bases from V and 6 from J, leaving 16 bases between them. The CDR3: CASSGLLGAVEQYF. The CDR3 DNA is TGTGCCAGCAGTGGGCTTCTGGGGGCGGTCGAGCAGTACTTC.

The chain is built from TRBV15 and TRBJ2-7, with D hard to call. Trimming took 0 bases from V and 3 from J, leaving 18 bases between them. This CDR3 comprises 17 residues. Germline CDR1 reads LNHNV; CDR2 reads YYDKDF (reference sequence). CDR3 sequence reads: CATSRDLIFGSGYEQYF. For the CDR3, the DNA is TGTGCCACCAGCAGAGATCTGATTTTCGGTTCGGGCTACGAGCAGTACTTC. The full variable domain, with the rest looked up from reference TRBV15 and TRBJ2-7, is DAMVIQNPRYQVTQFGKPVTLSCSQTLNHNVMYWYQQKSSQAPKLLFHYYDKDFNNEADTPDNFQSRRPNTSFCFLDIRSPGLGDTAMYLCATSRDLIFGSGYEQYFGPGTRLTVT.

The V call is TRBV2, the J call TRBJ1-1; 8 bases agree with TRBD1. The CDR3 is made up of 14 amino acids. V lost 6 bases and J lost 4; bases outside the gene matches: 7. From germline, CDR1 is SNHLY and CDR2 FYNNEI. The CDR3 nucleotides read TGTGCCAGCAGCCGTACAGGGGGTAGCACTGAAGCTTTCTTT. Its protein is CASSRTGGSTEAFF.

This CDR3 reads CASSPGGLGYGYTF. DNA of the CDR3: TGTGCCAGCTCACCGGGGGGGCTCGGTTATGGCTACACCTTC. The chain is built from TRBV18 and TRBJ1-2, with D perhaps TRBD1 (6 bases). There are 14 residues in the CDR3. V was clipped by 3 bases and J by 5 bases, with 13 bases between them. CDR1 and CDR2 (germline): KGHSH, LQKENI.

The chain joins TRBV2 to TRBJ1-1; 7 nucleotides line up with TRBD1. J gave up 10 bases and V 7 bases, and 9 bases lay outside the gene matches. Looked up from germline, CDR1 is SNHLY and CDR2 is FYNNEI. There are 12 residues in the CDR3. DNA of the CDR3: TGTGCCAGCAAGTTTGACAGGGCGGGAGCTTTCTTT. It translates to CASKFDRAGAFF.

This chain connects TRBV18 to TRBJ2-5; D is perhaps TRBD1 (7 bases). V was trimmed by 6 bases and J by 4 bases, leaving 18 bases between them. CDR3 length equals 15 residues. Germline V CDR1 and CDR2: KGHSH, LQKENI. The CDR3 protein is CASSAGGGMAETQYF. As DNA, the CDR3 is TGTGCCAGCTCTGCAGGAGGGGGCATGGCAGAGACCCAGTACTTC.

This chain uses TRBV7-9 with TRBJ2-2, with 7 bases identical to TRBD1. V trimming: 5 bases; J trimming: 5 bases; junction bases outside the gene matches: 11. The CDR3 has 16 amino acids. The germline V gene has CDR1 SEHNR and CDR2 FQNEAQ (reference sequence). The CDR3 sequence: CASSPDRVLHTGELFF. Here the CDR3 DNA reads TGTGCCAGCAGCCCTGACAGGGTACTGCATACCGGGGAGCTGTTTTTT.

The rearrangement uses TRBV7-9 and TRBJ2-7, with unresolved D. The CDR3 has 14 residues. V lost 0 bases and J 3 bases, leaving 9 bases between the germline ends. Germline assignment: CDR1 SEHNR and CDR2 FQNEAQ (reference sequence). As DNA, the CDR3 is TGTGCCAGCAGCTTAGCTTACGGAGACTACGAGCAGTACTTC. As protein: CASSLAYGDYEQYF. Full variable domain (missing parts from reference TRBV7-9 and TRBJ2-7): DTGVSQNPRHKITKRGQNVTFRCDPISEHNRLYWYRQTLGQGPEFLTYFQNEAQLEKSRLLSDRFSAERPKGSFSTLEIQRTEQGDSAMYLCASSLAYGDYEQYFGPGTRLTVT.

The CDR3 protein is CSVGPDRSRYTF. Written as DNA, the CDR3 is TGCAGCGTTGGGCCCGACAGGTCTCGGTACACCTTC. The chain uses TRBV29-1 and TRBJ1-2; tentatively, D is TRBD1 (6 bases). This CDR3 has 12 amino acids. CDR1 and CDR2 (germline): SQVTM, ANQGSEA. V lost 4 bases to trimming and J lost 11 bases, with 17 bases between them.

The chain carries TRBV7-6 and TRBJ1-1; D unclear. This CDR3 comprises 14 residues. The V end was cut by 5 bases, the J end by 4 bases, with 14 bases between. CDR1 is SGHVS, CDR2 FNYEAQ, per germline. CDR3 amino acids: CASSPPFGVTEAFF. CDR3 nucleotides: TGTGCCAGCAGCCCTCCATTCGGGGTCACTGAAGCTTTCTTT. The whole variable domain, remainder taken from reference TRBV7-6 and TRBJ1-1, is GAGVSQSPRYKVTKRGQDVALRCDPISGHVSLYWYRQALGQGPEFLTYFNYEAQQDKSGLPNDRFSAERPEGSISTLTIQRTEQRDSAMYRCASSPPFGVTEAFFGQGTRLTVV.

J is TRBJ2-3 and V is TRBV4-2, with a tentative D call TRBD2 (5 bases). This CDR3 spans 16 amino acids. Trimming took 1 base from V and 5 from J, leaving 16 bases between them. Germline CDR1 and CDR2: LGHNA and YNFKEQ. The DNA for the CDR3 is TGTGCCAGCAGCCAAGGCGAGGGTAGCGTTAGAGATACGCAGTATTTT. Translated, it gives CASSQGEGSVRDTQYF.